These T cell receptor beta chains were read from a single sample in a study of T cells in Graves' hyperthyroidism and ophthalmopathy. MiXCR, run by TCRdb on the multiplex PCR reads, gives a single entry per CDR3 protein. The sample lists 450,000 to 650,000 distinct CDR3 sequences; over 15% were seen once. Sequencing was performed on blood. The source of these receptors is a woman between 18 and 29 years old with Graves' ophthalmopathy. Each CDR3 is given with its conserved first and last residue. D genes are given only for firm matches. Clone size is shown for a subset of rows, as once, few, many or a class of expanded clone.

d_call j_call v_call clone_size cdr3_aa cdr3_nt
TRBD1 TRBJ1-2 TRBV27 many CASSLGQGYGYTF TGTGCCAGCAGTTTAGGACAGGGCTATGGCTACACCTTC
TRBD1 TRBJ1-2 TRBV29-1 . CSATGQDYGYTF TGCAGCGCTACGGGACAGGACTATGGCTACACCTTC
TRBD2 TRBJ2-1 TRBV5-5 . CASSLGTSVHNEQFF TGTGCCAGCAGCTTGGGGACTAGCGTTCACAATGAGCAGTTCTTC
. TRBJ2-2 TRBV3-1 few CASSRVGVGTGELFF TGTGCCAGCAGCCGCGTCGGGGTTGGGACCGGGGAGCTGTTTTTT
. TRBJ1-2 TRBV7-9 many CASSLRGTEGLGGYTF TGTGCCAGCAGCTTACGGGGTACGGAGGGGCTAGGTGGCTACACCTTC
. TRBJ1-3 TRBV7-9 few CASSLMGASGNTIYF TGTGCCAGCAGCTTAATGGGGGCGAGTGGAAACACCATATATTTT
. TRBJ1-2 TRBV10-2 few CASSESGAGYGYTF TGCGCCAGCAGTGAGTCGGGTGCCGGCTATGGCTACACCTTC
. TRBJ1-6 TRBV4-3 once CASSQDGTAYNSPLHF TGCGCCAGCAGCCAGGACGGGACTGCTTATAATTCACCCCTCCACTTT
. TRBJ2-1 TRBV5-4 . CASSFGRERGNEQFF TGTGCCAGCAGCTTCGGGCGGGAGAGGGGGAATGAGCAGTTCTTC
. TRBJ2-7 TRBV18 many CASSPPRDEYEQYF TGTGCCAGCTCACCCCCCAGGGACGAGTACGAGCAGTACTTC
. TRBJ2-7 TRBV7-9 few CASSLNIGKGYEQYF TGTGCCAGCAGCTTAAACATAGGGAAAGGCTACGAGCAGTACTTC
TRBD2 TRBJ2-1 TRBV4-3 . CASSRGTSGRSSYNEQFF TGCGCCAGCAGCCGAGGGACTAGCGGGAGGTCCTCCTACAATGAGCAGTTCTTC
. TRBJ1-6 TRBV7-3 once CASSIGHSPLHF TGTGCCAGTAGTATTGGGCATTCACCCCTCCACTTT
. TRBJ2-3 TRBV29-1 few CSVEEGRHFTDTQYF TGCAGCGTTGAAGAGGGCCGGCACTTCACAGATACGCAGTATTTT
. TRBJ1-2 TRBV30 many CAWSGPGTFNYGYTF TGTGCCTGGAGCGGCCCAGGGACATTCAACTATGGCTACACCTTC
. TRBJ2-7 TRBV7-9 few CASSSRGNEQYF TGTGCCAGCAGCTCCCGGGGGAACGAGCAGTACTTC
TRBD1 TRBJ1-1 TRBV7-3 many CASRLDRSTEAFF TGTGCCAGCAGGCTGGACAGGTCCACTGAAGCTTTCTTT
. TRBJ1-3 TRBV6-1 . CASLQGWGNTIYF TGTGCCAGTCTACAGGGCTGGGGAAACACCATATATTTT
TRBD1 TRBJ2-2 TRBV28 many CASSFTGGTGELFF TGTGCCAGCAGTTTCACAGGGGGCACCGGGGAGCTGTTTTTT
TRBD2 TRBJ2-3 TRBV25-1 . CASTPTSGTDTQYF TGTGCCAGCACCCCAACTAGCGGCACAGATACGCAGTATTTT
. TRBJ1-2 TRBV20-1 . CSAQSGGRGGYTF TGCAGTGCGCAGAGTGGGGGGAGGGGTGGCTACACCTTC
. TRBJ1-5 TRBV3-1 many CASSQEGWYQPQHF TGTGCCAGCAGCCAAGAGGGCTGGTATCAGCCCCAGCATTTT
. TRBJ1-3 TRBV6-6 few CASSYGYGDSGNTIYF TGTGCCAGCAGTTACGGTTACGGGGACTCTGGAAACACCATATATTTT
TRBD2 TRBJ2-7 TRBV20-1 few CSADRTSGNYEQYF TGCAGTGCTGACAGGACTAGCGGAAACTACGAGCAGTACTTC
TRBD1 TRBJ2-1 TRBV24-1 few CATSDEGTGRFHEQFF TGTGCCACCAGTGATGAGGGGACAGGGAGGTTCCATGAGCAGTTCTTC
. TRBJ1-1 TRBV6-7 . CASSLIGTPNTEAFF TGTGCCAGCAGCCTAATAGGGACGCCCAACACTGAAGCTTTCTTT
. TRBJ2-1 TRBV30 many CASSSLDPLYNEQFF TGTGCCTCCTCCTCCCTAGACCCCCTCTACAATGAGCAGTTCTTC
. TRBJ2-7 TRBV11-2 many CASSRDTYEQYF TGTGCCAGCAGCAGGGACACCTACGAGCAGTACTTC
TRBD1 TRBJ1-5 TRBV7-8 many CASSLGQGAYQPQHF TGTGCCAGCAGCTTAGGGCAGGGGGCTTATCAGCCCCAGCATTTT
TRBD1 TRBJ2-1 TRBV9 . CASSGLQGANEQFF TGTGCCAGCAGCGGCCTTCAGGGGGCGAATGAGCAGTTCTTC
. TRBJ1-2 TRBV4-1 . CASSQEGGYGDYGYTF TGCGCCAGCAGCCAAGAAGGGGGTTATGGGGATTATGGCTACACCTTC
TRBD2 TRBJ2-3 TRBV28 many CASSWTSGSTDTQYF TGTGCCAGCAGCTGGACTAGCGGAAGCACAGATACGCAGTATTTT
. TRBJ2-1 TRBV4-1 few CASSQGGAYNEQFF TGCGCCAGCAGCCAAGGCGGAGCCTACAATGAGCAGTTCTTC
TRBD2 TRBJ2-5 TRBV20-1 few CSANKAGEETQYF TGCAGTGCTAACAAAGCGGGAGAAGAGACCCAGTACTTC
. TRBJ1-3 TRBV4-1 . CASSQDKSSGNTIYF TGCGCCAGCAGCCAAGACAAGAGCTCTGGAAACACCATATATTTT
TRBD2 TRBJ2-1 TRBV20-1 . CSATPRLAGVWRNEQFF TGCAGTGCTACTCCCCGTCTAGCGGGAGTTTGGCGCAATGAGCAGTTCTTC
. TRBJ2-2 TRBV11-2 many CASSLDAWGLKSQVNTGELFF TGTGCCAGCAGCTTAGACGCGTGGGGACTTAAATCCCAAGTGAACACCGGGGAGCTGTTTTTT
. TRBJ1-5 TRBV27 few CASSTGGNPQHF TGTGCCAGCAGTACTGGGGGCAATCCCCAGCATTTT
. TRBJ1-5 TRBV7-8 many CASSLRKGVFGQPQHF TGTGCCAGCAGCCTCCGTAAGGGAGTGTTTGGACAGCCCCAGCATTTT
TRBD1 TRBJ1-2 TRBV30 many CAWQKDRGDYGYTF TGTGCCTGGCAAAAGGACAGGGGCGACTATGGCTACACCTTC
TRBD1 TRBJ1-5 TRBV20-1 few CSARISGTDGNQPQHF TGCAGTGCTAGAATTTCCGGGACAGATGGCAATCAGCCCCAGCATTTT
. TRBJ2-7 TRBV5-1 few CASTPGVTYEQYF TGCGCCAGCACCCCAGGCGTAACCTACGAGCAGTACTTC
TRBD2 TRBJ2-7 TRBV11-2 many CASSLGRDYSYEQYF TGTGCCAGCAGCTTAGGACGGGACTACTCCTACGAGCAGTACTTC
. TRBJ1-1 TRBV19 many CASRGSDGNTEAFF TGTGCCAGTAGGGGTTCGGACGGGAACACTGAAGCTTTCTTT
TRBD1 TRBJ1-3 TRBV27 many CASSPKPTGFSGNTIYF TGTGCCAGCAGTCCTAAACCGACAGGGTTCTCTGGAAACACCATATATTTT
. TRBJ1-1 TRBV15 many CATSRDGQAATEAFF TGTGCCACCAGCAGAGATGGGCAAGCGGCCACTGAAGCTTTCTTT
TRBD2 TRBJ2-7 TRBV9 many CASSPTGGGNEQYF TGTGCCAGCAGCCCCACGGGAGGGGGAAACGAGCAGTACTTC
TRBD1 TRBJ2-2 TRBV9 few CASSVNRDRGPNTGELFF TGTGCCAGCAGCGTCAACCGCGACAGGGGCCCCAACACCGGGGAGCTGTTTTTT
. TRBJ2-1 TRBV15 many CATSRVEGSYHGQFF TGTGCCACCAGCAGAGTCGAGGGATCCTATCACGGGCAGTTCTTC
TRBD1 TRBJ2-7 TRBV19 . CASRPGQGPYEQYF TGTGCCAGTAGGCCGGGACAGGGGCCCTACGAGCAGTACTTC
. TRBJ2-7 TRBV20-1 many CSARDGRMSSYEQYF TGCAGTGCTAGAGATGGACGGATGAGCTCCTACGAGCAGTACTTC
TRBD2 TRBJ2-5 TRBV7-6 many CASSLNQRDTQYF TGTGCCAGCAGCCTAAACCAGCGGGATACCCAGTACTTC
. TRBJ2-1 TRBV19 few CASTPTVTIPEQFF TGTGCCAGTACCCCTACGGTTACTATACCTGAGCAGTTCTTC
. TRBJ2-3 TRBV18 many CASSRGSTPADTQYF TGTGCCAGCTCACGGGGGTCCACCCCTGCGGATACGCAGTATTTT
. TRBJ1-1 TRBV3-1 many CASSHIDRDTEAFF TGTGCCAGCAGCCATATCGACAGAGACACTGAAGCTTTCTTT
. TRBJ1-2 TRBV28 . CASSWPSNYGYTF TGTGCCAGCAGTTGGCCCTCTAACTATGGCTACACCTTC